The T cell receptor (beta chain) under discussion was sequenced for a study of monozygotic twins with inflammatory bowel disease. Study outcomes and limitations: There were differing immunosuppressive treatments, which may have added variability to patient repertoires.

Of note for this clonotype: Its antigen is unknown.

A 6-nucleotide sample barcode was carried by the UMIs, which template switching added. TCRdb re-called the 5' RACE reads; one entry per CDR3 protein, DNA not given. This sample's clone table lists about 380,000 distinct CDR3 sequences. The CDR3 length is 19 residues. Per germline, CDR1 SGHAT and CDR2 FQNNGV. With no T cell sorting beforehand, total RNA was isolated from whole blood. The J gene is TRBJ2-2, the V gene TRBV11-2; there is no DNA to check the TCRdb D call of TRBD1. This clonotype was obtained from a human donor with ulcerative colitis or Crohn's disease, or a healthy co-twin of an affected twin (not recorded which). The sequencing sample was made of blood. The CDR3 protein is CASSPREDRLLAYTGELFF.